Shown below are 10 T cell receptor beta chains from a single sample sequenced in a study of cytomegalovirus exposure and HLA in healthy donors. 60 Vbeta and 13 Jbeta primers were used in PCR. Generated by immunoSEQ multiplex PCR, the TCRdb table keeps only in-frame clones and is missing some. The table lists approximately 170,000 clones, 85% of them singletons, with 1% in the top ten. The material sequenced was PBMCs. These receptors all stem from a boy aged 2 to 10 in good health and CMV-seronegative.

V and J are TRBV4-1 and TRBJ2-1, with D possibly being TRBD2 (5 bases). The V end lost 4 bases, the J end lost 8 bases, and 15 bases lay between the germline ends. Germline V CDR1 and CDR2: MGHRA, YSYEKL. The CDR3 is 14 amino acids. CDR3 amino acids: CASSRRLETHEQFF. For the CDR3, the DNA is TGCGCCAGCAGCCGGAGGCTTGAAACCCATGAGCAGTTCTTC.

V is TRBV6-5 and J is TRBJ1-5; D gene uncertain. The CDR3 sequence is 13 residues long. Germline CDR1 and CDR2: MNHEY and SVGAGI. Trimming shortened V by 7 bases and J by 4 bases, and 11 bases separated the two germline ends. This chain's CDR3 is CASKAGHNQPQHF. The CDR3 DNA follows: TGTGCCAGCAAGGCAGGCCATAATCAGCCCCAGCATTTT.

J is TRBJ1-1 and V is TRBV28; D gene ambiguous. The CDR3 spans 13 residues. V lost 5 bases to trimming and J lost 0 bases, with 7 bases between them. In germline, CDR1 is MDHEN, CDR2 SYDVKM. CDR3 sequence (DNA): TGTGCCAGCAGTACGCCTATGAACACTGAAGCTTTCTTT. It specifies CASSTPMNTEAFF.

The chain has TRBV2 and TRBJ2-3; perhaps TRBD1 as D (7 bases). CDR1 is SNHLY, CDR2 FYNNEI, per germline. The CDR3 runs to 14 residues. The germline V and J ends were trimmed by 6 bases and 5 bases, with 15 bases remaining between them. CDR3 sequence (DNA): TGTGCCAGCAGAGGAGGGACAGAAATAGATACGCAGTATTTT. This encodes CASRGGTEIDTQYF. The full variable domain, rest sourced from reference TRBV2 and TRBJ2-3, is EPEVTQTPSHQVTQMGQEVILRCVPISNHLYFYWYRQILGQKVEFLVSFYNNEISEKSEIFDDQFSVERPDGSNFTLKIRSTKLEDSAMYFCASRGGTEIDTQYFGPGTRLTVL.

The gene calls are TRBV29-1 and TRBJ2-7; TRBD1 matches 9 bases. V shed 3 bases and J 4 bases; nucleotides not matched to a gene: 4. CDR1 is SQVTM, CDR2 ANQGSEA, per germline. The CDR3 consists of 13 residues. The CDR3 DNA reads as TGCAGCGTTGAGGTGGGACAGGGATACGAGCAGTACTTC. Amino acid sequence: CSVEVGQGYEQYF.

This chain connects TRBV11-1 to TRBJ2-7, with D possibly matching TRBD2 (6 bases). V dropped 1 base and J dropped 4 bases, with 20 bases sitting between them. The germline gives CDR1 SGHAT, CDR2 FQDESV (reference sequence). CDR3 size: 17 residues. The CDR3 reads CASSLDGRPGVEYEQYV. CDR3 DNA: TGTGCCAGCAGCTTAGACGGTCGGCCGGGGGTAGAGTACGAGCAGTACGTC.

V usage is TRBV7-3 and J usage is TRBJ2-4, with a possible D match to TRBD2 (5 bases). Germline CDR1 and CDR2: SGHTA and FQGTGA. This CDR3 is built from 13 residues. V lost 2 bases and J lost 9, with 11 bases in between. As DNA, the CDR3 is TGTGCCAGCAGCTTAGCAGACCGGGGCATTCAGTACTTC. Translated: CASSLADRGIQYF.

The chain couples TRBV30 to TRBJ1-5, with no clear D. The CDR3 is 14 amino acids. The germline gives CDR1 GTSNPN, CDR2 SVGIG (reference sequence). V was pared by 1 base and J by 6 bases, with 13 bases between. DNA of the CDR3: TGTGCCTGGAGTGCAGAGCCAGGAGGTCAGCCCCAGCATTTT. It yields the protein CAWSAEPGGQPQHF.

The rearrangement links TRBV27 to TRBJ2-5; D unresolved. V dropped 6 bases and J dropped 5 bases, with 13 bases sitting between them. Germline V gene sequence: CDR1 MNHEY, CDR2 SMNVEV (reference sequence). This CDR3 spans 13 amino acids. The CDR3 nucleotides are TGTGCCAGCAGCTTGCCGGGTAGGGAGACCCAGTACTTC. This translates into CASSLPGRETQYF.

The V and J genes are TRBV10-1 and TRBJ1-2, with 8 nucleotides matching TRBD1. Germline V CDR1 and CDR2: WNHNN, SYGVQD (reference sequence). This CDR3 comprises 15 residues. After removal of 4 bases from V and 6 bases from J, the junction contained 10 bases not matched to a gene. The CDR3 spells CASSAGQGARNGYTF. In DNA form, the CDR3 reads TGCGCCAGCAGTGCGGGGCAGGGGGCGCGGAATGGCTACACCTTC.